These 32 T cell receptor beta chains share one sample of origin, sequenced in a study of T cell responses to AZD1222 COVID-19 vaccine. Using immunoSEQ multiplex PCR, the repertoire was profiled, and TCRdb retains in-frame clones only, with some absent. The sample holds about 120,000 clones, 80% to 90% seen once. Sequenced here: peripheral blood, sampled on day 0 of AZD1222 vaccination. These TCRs come from an adult in good health.

This clone occurred once. The rearrangement joins TRBV5-5 to TRBJ2-7; D remains unclear. V lost 3 bases to trimming and J lost 3 bases, with 7 bases between them. The CDR3 has 12 amino acids. Germline assignment: CDR1 SGHKS and CDR2 YYEKEE (reference sequence). In DNA, the CDR3 is TGTGCCAGCAGCTCCCCCGGCTACGAGCAGTACTTC. Its protein is CASSSPGYEQYF. The full variable domain, with the rest looked up from reference TRBV5-5 and TRBJ2-7, is DAGVTQSPTHLIKTRGQQVTLRCSPISGHKSVSWYQQVLGQGPQFIFQYYEKEERGRGNFPDRFSARQFPNYSSELNVNALLLGDSALYLCASSSPGYEQYFGPGTRLTVT.

The DNA of the CDR3 is TGTGCCAGCAGTTACAAAGGGGGGGAGACCCAGTACTTC. Amino acids: CASSYKGGETQYF. The chain employs TRBV6-6 and TRBJ2-5; TRBD1 or TRBD2 may be the D gene (6 bases each). There are 13 residues in the CDR3. V was clipped by 2 bases and J by 5 bases, with 9 bases between them. Germline CDR1 and CDR2: MNHNY and SVGAGI (reference sequence).

This chain links TRBV9 with TRBJ2-2; TRBD2 matches at 9 bases. The junction had 12 bases not matched to a gene; V was cut back by 2 bases and J by 7 bases. The CDR3 is 17 residues long. CDR1 and CDR2 from the germline V gene are SGDLS and YYNGEE. The CDR3 loop is CASSVASSGVRGGELFF. The CDR3 DNA reads as TGTGCCAGCAGCGTGGCGTCTAGCGGGGTACGGGGCGGGGAGCTGTTTTTT.

This clone was seen a handful of times. The rearrangement uses TRBV5-5 and TRBJ1-2; TRBD1 matches at 7 bases. The CDR3 runs to 14 residues. The V gene's germline CDR1 is SGHKS and CDR2 YYEKEE (reference sequence). J was trimmed by 4 bases and V by 4 bases; bases with no gene match: 7. CDR3 sequence: CASSLGQAFYGYTF. CDR3 nucleotides: TGTGCCAGCAGCCTAGGACAGGCCTTCTATGGCTACACCTTC. The whole variable domain, remainder taken from reference TRBV5-5 and TRBJ1-2, is DAGVTQSPTHLIKTRGQQVTLRCSPISGHKSVSWYQQVLGQGPQFIFQYYEKEERGRGNFPDRFSARQFPNYSSELNVNALLLGDSALYLCASSLGQAFYGYTFGSGTRLTVV.

The CDR3: CASSPGPGSGNTIYF. CDR3 sequence (DNA): TGTGCCAGCAGCCCAGGGCCAGGCTCTGGAAACACCATATATTTT. The chain carries TRBV3-1 (or the pseudogene TRBV3-2) and TRBJ1-3; the D gene is possibly TRBD1 (5 bases). Trimming removed 4 bases from V and 0 bases from J, with 10 bases in between. This CDR3 has 15 residues. Germline V gene sequence: CDR1 LGHDT, CDR2 YNNKEL (reference sequence).

On this clone: One end of the junction varies from germline; a read error may be responsible. V usage is TRBV30 and J usage is TRBJ2-7; 9 bases line up with TRBD1. The V gene's germline CDR1 is GTSNPN and CDR2 SVGIG (reference sequence). This CDR3 contains 11 residues. The CDR3 bases are TGTGCCTGGGGGACAGGGCCAGATTCAACCTTC. It is translated as CAWGTGPDSTF.

The V call is TRBV19, the J call TRBJ1-1, with a possible D match to TRBD1 (6 bases). Germline V lookup: CDR1 LNHDA, CDR2 SQIVND (reference sequence). This CDR3 is 14 amino acids long. V lost 6 bases and J 3 bases, leaving 14 bases between the germline ends. CDR3 DNA: TGTGCCAGTAGGCCCCCGACAGGTCACACTGAAGCTTTCTTT. The encoded protein is CASRPPTGHTEAFF. Full variable domain (remainder filled in from reference TRBV19 and TRBJ1-1): DGGITQSPKYLFRKEGQNVTLSCEQNLNHDAMYWYRQDPGQGLRLIYYSQIVNDFQKGDIAEGYSVSREKKESFPLTVTSAQKNPTAFYLCASRPPTGHTEAFFGQGTRLTVV.

The chain uses TRBV5-1 and TRBJ1-3; maybe TRBD1 (5 bases). Trimming removed 3 bases at V and 3 bases at J, with 13 bases between. Germline V gives CDR1 SGHRS, CDR2 YFSETQ. The CDR3 has 15 amino acids. The CDR3 sequence: CASSYGTPNGNTIYF. The CDR3 DNA is TGCGCCAGCAGCTACGGGACTCCGAATGGAAACACCATATATTTT.

The rearrangement joins TRBV19 to TRBJ2-7, with 7 bases identical to TRBD2. The V and J ends lost 5 bases and 6 bases, in that order; junction bases with no gene match: 4. Germline CDR1 LNHDA, CDR2 SQIVND (reference sequence). The CDR3 covers 12 residues. CDR3 nucleotide sequence: TGTGCCAGTAGTTGGGGGGAGGGCGAGCAGTACTTC. It codes for CASSWGEGEQYF. The entire variable domain, with the rest obtained from reference TRBV19 and TRBJ2-7, is as follows: DGGITQSPKYLFRKEGQNVTLSCEQNLNHDAMYWYRQDPGQGLRLIYYSQIVNDFQKGDIAEGYSVSREKKESFPLTVTSAQKNPTAFYLCASSWGEGEQYFGPGTRLTVT.

The chain recombines TRBV30 with TRBJ2-3; weak D call: TRBD1 (6 bases). V dropped 0 bases and J dropped 2 bases, with 12 bases sitting between them. The CDR3 covers 15 residues. CDR1 is GTSNPN and CDR2 is SVGIG in the germline V gene (reference sequence). Here the CDR3 reads CAWSVRRGTTDTQYF. In nucleotides, the CDR3 is TGTGCCTGGAGTGTACGTAGGGGGACCACAGATACGCAGTATTTT. Filled out from reference TRBV30 and TRBJ2-3, the complete variable domain reads SQTIHQWPATLVQPVGSPLSLECTVEGTSNPNLYWYRQAAGRGLQLLFYSVGIGQISSEVPQNLSASRPQDRQFILSSKKLLLSDSGFYLCAWSVRRGTTDTQYFGPGTRLTVL.

This clone was observed a single time. The chain uses TRBV28 and TRBJ2-3, with D unclear. CDR1 is MDHEN, CDR2 SYDVKM, per germline. The CDR3 contains 13 residues. Deletions cut 7 bases from V and 6 bases from J, with 14 bases between. CDR3 protein: CASTPGPMDTQYF. As DNA, the CDR3 is TGTGCCAGCACCCCTGGACCCATGGATACGCAGTATTTT. Full variable domain (outside the CDR3, taken from reference TRBV28 and TRBJ2-3): DVKVTQSSRYLVKRTGEKVFLECVQDMDHENMFWYRQDPGLGLRLIYFSYDVKMKEKGDIPEGYSVSREKKERFSLILESASTNQTSMYLCASTPGPMDTQYFGPGTRLTVL.

The rearrangement joins TRBV12-3 or TRBV12-4 to TRBJ2-7; maybe TRBD1 (6 bases). This CDR3 contains 13 residues. The V gene lost 6 bases and the J gene lost 2 bases, with 11 bases spanning the gap. The CDR3: CASRQGSAYEQYF. The CDR3 nucleotides are TGTGCCAGCAGACAGGGATCGGCCTACGAGCAGTACTTC.

The gene calls are TRBV19 and TRBJ1-3; TRBD1 is a possible D gene (5 bases). Deletions cut 9 bases from V and 0 bases from J, with 12 bases between. The germline V gene encodes CDR1 LNHDA and CDR2 SQIVND (reference sequence). The CDR3 spans 14 residues. The CDR3 is CASRDSSSGNTIYF. The CDR3 nucleotides read TGTGCCAGCAGAGACAGTAGCTCTGGAAACACCATATATTTT.

This sequence joins TRBV5-1 and TRBJ2-7, with TRBD2 matching over 8 bases. Germline lookup yields CDR1 SGHRS and CDR2 YFSETQ. J lost 1 base, V lost 6 bases, and 15 bases had no gene match. The CDR3 is 17 amino acids. CDR3 protein: CASTRSGGRVTSYEQYF. In DNA form, the CDR3 reads TGCGCCAGCACCAGGAGCGGGGGCCGCGTAACATCCTACGAGCAGTACTTC.

The chain links TRBV28 to TRBJ2-6, with TRBD1 identical over 7 bases. This CDR3 has 15 amino acids. Germline loops: CDR1 MDHEN, CDR2 SYDVKM. Trimming at V came to 1 base and at J to 7 bases, leaving 4 bases not matched to a gene. CDR3 sequence: CASSLSAGGANVLTF. CDR3 bases: TGTGCCAGCAGTTTATCGGCAGGGGGTGCCAACGTCCTGACTTTC.

DNA of the CDR3: TGCGCCAGCAGCTTTAGTCTAGCGAGCCTCACAGATACGCAGTATTTT. It is translated as CASSFSLASLTDTQYF. The V call is TRBV5-1, the J call TRBJ2-3; TRBD2 is a possible D gene (6 bases). Germline V gene sequence: CDR1 SGHRS, CDR2 YFSETQ. Trimming stripped 2 bases from V and 2 bases from J, with 15 bases between. The CDR3 has 16 residues.

This clone was recorded only once. This rearrangement joins TRBV6-6 to TRBJ1-2; TRBD1 matches at 7 bases. The CDR3 totals 16 residues. Germline CDR1 is MNHNY and CDR2 is SVGAGI (reference sequence). The V gene end was trimmed by 2 bases and the J gene end by 6 bases; junction bases not matched to a gene: 12. CDR3 nucleotides: TGTGCCAGCAGTTACCCGGGACAGAGAAATACCAATGGCTACACCTTC. Its protein product is CASSYPGQRNTNGYTF.

A few counts support this clone. The chain recombines TRBV7-3 with TRBJ2-2; 7 nucleotides line up with TRBD2. V lost 5 bases, J lost 3 bases, and 12 bases stayed unmatched. In germline, CDR1 is SGHTA, CDR2 FQGTGA. The CDR3 length is 17 residues. The CDR3 DNA sequence: TGTGCCAGCAGCCCGAGGGCCGGGGACTATGACACCGGGGAGCTGTTTTTT. Translation: CASSPRAGDYDTGELFF.

The rearrangement links TRBV28 to TRBJ1-2; 10 positions match TRBD1. Germline assignment: CDR1 MDHEN and CDR2 SYDVKM. Germline trimming cut 4 bases from V and 4 bases from J; bases unmatched to any gene: 3. The CDR3 covers 14 residues. The CDR3 loop reads CASSSGTGVYGYTF. CDR3 in DNA: TGTGCCAGCAGTTCCGGGACAGGGGTCTATGGCTACACCTTC.

V and J are TRBV9 and TRBJ1-6; D remains unclear. The CDR3 covers 15 residues. The germline V gene encodes CDR1 SGDLS and CDR2 YYNGEE. V was pared by 1 base and J by 5 bases, with 10 bases between. The CDR3 is CASSVSQMDNSPLHF. The CDR3 region has the DNA TGTGCCAGCAGCGTATCACAAATGGATAATTCACCCCTCCACTTT.

This chain connects TRBV2 to TRBJ1-6; 11 bases are shared with TRBD1. Trimming cost V 9 bases and J 8 bases; bases outside gene matches: 3. Germline V gene data show CDR1 as SNHLY and CDR2 as FYNNEI. The CDR3 covers 13 residues. The DNA for the CDR3 is TGTGCCAGTGGGGGACAGGGGGATTCACCCCTCCACTTT. This encodes CASGGQGDSPLHF.

V usage is TRBV12-3 or TRBV12-4 and J usage is TRBJ1-2; D uncertain. Trimming stripped 3 bases from V and 6 bases from J, with 8 bases between. CDR3 length equals 12 residues. The CDR3, as DNA: TGTGCCAGCAGTTTCGGGCAGGATGGCTACACCTTC. This codes for CASSFGQDGYTF.

The chain is built from TRBV5-5 and TRBJ1-2, with D tentatively TRBD1 (5 bases). The germline gives CDR1 SGHKS, CDR2 YYEKEE (reference sequence). The CDR3 runs 15 residues. V lost 5 bases and J lost 8, with 22 bases in between. CDR3 nucleotide sequence: TGTGCCAGCAGTTTACAAGGCCGCCCTCAGGGAGGCTACACCTTC. Protein: CASSLQGRPQGGYTF. Complete variable domain (other parts from reference TRBV5-5 and TRBJ1-2): DAGVTQSPTHLIKTRGQQVTLRCSPISGHKSVSWYQQVLGQGPQFIFQYYEKEERGRGNFPDRFSARQFPNYSSELNVNALLLGDSALYLCASSLQGRPQGGYTFGSGTRLTVV.

The gene calls are TRBV28 and TRBJ1-1; possible D gene TRBD1, 5 bases. The germline V and J ends were trimmed by 5 bases and 4 bases, with 14 bases remaining between them. The CDR3 spans 14 residues. Germline loops: CDR1 MDHEN, CDR2 SYDVKM. CDR3 residues: CASSAGGVGTEAFF. For the CDR3, the DNA is TGTGCCAGCAGTGCTGGGGGGGTGGGCACTGAAGCTTTCTTT.

V is TRBV5-1 and J is TRBJ1-1; tentatively, D is TRBD1 (6 bases). Germline CDR1 and CDR2: SGHRS and YFSETQ. V lost 9 bases, J lost 4 bases, and 22 bases lay in between. The CDR3 is 15 residues long. The CDR3 nucleotides are TGCGCCACCCGAAGGGGGGGCCTCGCAGGCACTGAAGCTTTCTTT. It encodes CATRRGGLAGTEAFF.

This rearrangement joins TRBV5-4 to TRBJ2-7, with 8 positions matching TRBD1. Germline V gene lookup returns CDR1 SGHNT and CDR2 YYREEE (reference sequence). CDR3 length: 16 residues. V lost 0 bases, J lost 3 bases, and 8 bases stayed unmatched. CDR3 sequence: CASSLASGGIFYEQYF. CDR3 DNA: TGTGCCAGCAGCTTGGCGTCAGGGGGCATCTTCTACGAGCAGTACTTC.

This clone was seen only a few times. The chain uses TRBV7-2 and TRBJ2-5; 10 nucleotides agree with TRBD2. CDR1 and CDR2 (germline): SGHTA, FQGNSA. Unmatched junction bases numbered 8, after V lost 2 bases and J lost 2 bases. CDR3 length equals 17 residues. CDR3 amino acids: CASSLQKAGGAQETQYF. The CDR3, as DNA: TGTGCCAGCAGCTTACAGAAAGCGGGAGGGGCGCAAGAGACCCAGTACTTC.

Comments on this clone: This specimen includes other DNA sequences encoding the same CDR3. This chain links TRBV7-2 with TRBJ1-5, with 8 bases aligning to TRBD1. CDR1 SGHTA and CDR2 FQGNSA come from the germline V gene. CDR3 length: 15 residues. Trimming removed 3 bases from V and 6 bases from J; junction bases left unmatched: 7. The CDR3 region is CASSFGTGGSQPQHF. CDR3 nucleotides: TGTGCCAGCAGCTTCGGTACAGGGGGGAGTCAGCCCCAGCATTTT.

V gene TRBV24-1 combines with J gene TRBJ2-3; D remains ambiguous. The CDR3 length is 12 residues. V lost 7 bases, J lost 5 bases, and 9 bases lay in between. Germline V gene data show CDR1 as KGHDR and CDR2 as SFDVKD. CDR3 residues: CATRDQLDTQYF. DNA of the CDR3: TGTGCCACCAGGGACCAGCTAGATACGCAGTATTTT.

This clone has just a few counts. V gene TRBV6-1 combines with J gene TRBJ2-1, with 8 nucleotides matching TRBD2. The germline CDR1 and CDR2 sequences are MNHNS and SASEGT. The CDR3 contains 15 residues. The ends lost 0 bases at V and 6 bases at J; junction bases unmatched: 4. The CDR3 loop is CASSEASGGSNEQFF. CDR3 coding DNA: TGTGCCAGCAGTGAAGCAAGCGGGGGTTCCAATGAGCAGTTCTTC.

This chain joins TRBV19 and TRBJ1-5, with 8 bases that match TRBD1. Germline trimming cut 6 bases from V and 2 bases from J; bases unmatched to any gene: 0. Per germline, CDR1 LNHDA and CDR2 SQIVND (reference sequence). The CDR3 loop spans 13 amino acids. This CDR3 is CASRGQGNQPQHF. The CDR3 nucleotides read TGTGCCAGTAGGGGACAGGGCAATCAGCCCCAGCATTTT. Complete variable domain (other parts from reference TRBV19 and TRBJ1-5): DGGITQSPKYLFRKEGQNVTLSCEQNLNHDAMYWYRQDPGQGLRLIYYSQIVNDFQKGDIAEGYSVSREKKESFPLTVTSAQKNPTAFYLCASRGQGNQPQHFGDGTRLSIL.

CDR3 protein: CASSPEQGATYEQYF. The CDR3 DNA follows: TGTGCCAGCAGCCCAGAACAGGGGGCAACCTACGAGCAGTACTTC. The genes are TRBV5-4 and TRBJ2-7; 9 bases map to TRBD1. In germline, CDR1 is SGHNT, CDR2 YYREEE (reference sequence). This CDR3 is 15 amino acids long. With 4 bases clipped from V and 2 bases from J, the junction kept 7 bases outside the gene matches.